This TCR beta chain originates from a study of T cells after somatic rescue of genetic block (dated by TCRdb to 2018 to 2020). Context from the whole study: The study assessed how robust, over the long term, a T-cell system was when the system had developed through somatic rescue of a genetic block in T-cell development.

Measured from the cysteine to the phenylalanine, the CDR3 is 16 residues long. Of the read, only the CDR3 DNA is kept; its 48 bases are in frame from base 1. At the junction V is shortened by 5 bases and J by 3 bases; bases outside the gene matches: 10. Sequences SGHVS (CDR1) and FQNEAQ (CDR2) are obtained from the germline V gene. Libraries were made using the immunoSEQ multiplex PCR assay. TCRdb retrieved this table from immuneACCESS and kept in-frame rearrangements only. Not all clones are present; in checked studies, unresolved V genes account for under half, and no reason is known for the remainder. Recorded for this sample are approximately 13,000 clones; approximately 79% of them occurred a single time. Roughly 20% of the sample is in the top ten clones. This clone was observed once. Its antigen target is currently unknown. No much larger clone exists at a distance of one base, and base qualities are not known.

The V gene is TRBV7-8 and the J gene is TRBJ2-7; 10 central nucleotides agree with TRBD1. The source of this sequence is a boy younger than 18. Sequenced sample: peripheral blood mononuclear cells (PBMCs). In nucleotides, the sequence is TGTGCCAGCAGCCCTATAGCCGGGACAGGGGACTACGAGCAGTACTTC. Its translation reads: CASSPIAGTGDYEQYF.